A single sample is the source of the 11 T cell receptor beta chains below, sequenced in a study of blood T cell repertoires in COVID-19. TCRdb's table, derived via immunoSEQ multiplex PCR, lists solely in-frame clones and lacks some. The sample has about 220,000 clones, around 82% seen once; the top ten hold 4.8%. What was sequenced was PBMCs or T cells enriched from blood (not recorded which). These receptors were obtained from a woman aged 45-65 years who had been exposed to COVID-19.

This chain connects TRBV18 to TRBJ1-1, with 7 bases that match TRBD1. Trimming at V came to 3 bases and at J to 0 bases, leaving 4 bases not matched to a gene. This CDR3 is built from 15 residues. The germline V gene has CDR1 KGHSH and CDR2 LQKENI. DNA of the CDR3: TGTGCCAGCTCACCCCTGGGACAGTTGAACACTGAAGCTTTCTTT. This gives the protein CASSPLGQLNTEAFF.

The V and J genes are TRBV19 and TRBJ1-1; a weak D match, TRBD1 (6 bases). The V end was cut by 5 bases, the J end by 4 bases, with 20 bases between. Germline V gene data show CDR1 as LNHDA and CDR2 as SQIVND (reference sequence). The CDR3 is 16 residues long. CDR3 in DNA: TGTGCCAGTAGTGCCCTACAGGGCCCCATGGGCACTGAAGCTTTCTTT. Protein: CASSALQGPMGTEAFF.

The V call is TRBV30, the J call TRBJ1-1; D is perhaps TRBD1 (6 bases). CDR3 size: 14 residues. Trimming stripped 3 bases from V and 1 base from J, with 12 bases between. Germline V gene sequence: CDR1 GTSNPN, CDR2 SVGIG (reference sequence). Here the CDR3 reads CAWSPGHKNTEAFF. The CDR3 DNA sequence: TGTGCCTGGAGCCCGGGACACAAGAACACTGAAGCTTTCTTT.

A few counts support this clone. V and J are TRBV28 and TRBJ1-1; D remains ambiguous. V was pared by 3 bases and J by 0 bases, with 8 bases between. Per the germline V gene, CDR1 is MDHEN and CDR2 is SYDVKM. The CDR3 runs to 14 residues. The CDR3 loop reads CASSFRLMNTEAFF. CDR3 nucleotides: TGTGCCAGCAGTTTCCGGTTAATGAACACTGAAGCTTTCTTT. Together with reference TRBV28 and TRBJ1-1, the CDR3 gives the full variable domain: DVKVTQSSRYLVKRTGEKVFLECVQDMDHENMFWYRQDPGLGLRLIYFSYDVKMKEKGDIPEGYSVSREKKERFSLILESASTNQTSMYLCASSFRLMNTEAFFGQGTRLTVV.

The chain combines TRBV28 with TRBJ2-2, with 9 bases fitting TRBD2. Germline V CDR1 and CDR2: MDHEN, SYDVKM. This CDR3 spans 16 amino acids. Trimming at V came to 4 bases and at J to 5 bases, leaving 8 bases not matched to a gene. The DNA for the CDR3 is TGTGCCAGCAGTTATCAGCGGGGGGCCGGGACCGGGGAGCTGTTTTTT. Translating it yields CASSYQRGAGTGELFF.

The chain joins TRBV21-1 to TRBJ1-3; no DNA check was done on the table's D call, TRBD1. TRBV21-1 is classified as a pseudogene. CDR3 length equals 15 residues. The CDR3 DNA is TGTGCCAGCAGCAAAGTGGGGGGACAGGGAAACACCATATATTTT. This encodes CASSKVGGQGNTIYF.

CDR3 bases: TGTGCCAGCGACCCAGGGGGGAAGATCACAGATACGCAGTATTTT. This sequence encodes CASDPGGKITDTQYF. V usage is TRBV19 and J usage is TRBJ2-3; weak D call: TRBD1 (7 bases). Germline V gene data show CDR1 as LNHDA and CDR2 as SQIVND (reference sequence). CDR3 size: 15 residues. The V and J ends lost 9 bases and 2 bases respectively, with 18 bases between them.

The chain carries TRBV11-3 and TRBJ2-7; 8 bases map to TRBD1. J gave up 0 bases and V 5 bases, and 6 bases lay outside the gene matches. Germline loops: CDR1 SGHNT, CDR2 YENEEA. CDR3 length: 15 residues. Here the CDR3 reads CASSLGQGSSYEQYF. The DNA for the CDR3 is TGTGCCAGCAGCCTCGGACAGGGTAGCTCCTACGAGCAGTACTTC.

The gene calls are TRBV27 and TRBJ1-1; D may be TRBD1 (6 bases). V was clipped by 5 bases and J by 2 bases, with 15 bases between them. The CDR3 covers 15 residues. In germline, CDR1 is MNHEY, CDR2 SMNVEV (reference sequence). For the CDR3, the DNA is TGTGCCAGCAGTCGTTATACAGGGAAAAACACTGAAGCTTTCTTT. The encoded protein is CASSRYTGKNTEAFF.

The chain is built from TRBV9 and TRBJ1-2; possible D gene TRBD1, 5 bases. The V gene lost 2 bases and the J gene lost 6 bases, with 11 bases spanning the gap. Per germline, CDR1 SGDLS and CDR2 YYNGEE. This CDR3 spans 13 amino acids. The CDR3 is CASSVRQGHGYTF. DNA for the CDR3: TGTGCCAGCAGCGTCCGGCAGGGCCATGGCTACACCTTC.

The CDR3 spells CSVAGLNSGNTIYF. Here the CDR3 DNA reads TGCAGCGTTGCAGGCCTGAACTCTGGAAACACCATATATTTT. V is TRBV29-1 and J is TRBJ1-3, with unresolved D. CDR3 length: 14 residues. V was clipped by 4 bases and J by 0 bases, with 10 bases between them. Per germline, CDR1 SQVTM and CDR2 ANQGSEA.